This TCR beta chain was sequenced during a study of control samples from healthy donors and cancer patients. The repertoire was sequenced with immunoSEQ multiplex PCR; TCRdb's copy has only in-frame clones and lacks some. Altogether around 180,000 clones are present, approximately 92% being singletons, with the ten largest covering around 2.2%. The CDR3 has 12 amino acids. Trimming left V 3 bases short and J 9 bases short, with 9 bases between. Germline V lookup: CDR1 KGHSH, CDR2 LQKENI. Sequenced: blood. This TCR was sampled from a woman in her 40s in good health. V and J are TRBV18 and TRBJ2-1; tentatively, D is TRBD1 (6 bases). The CDR3 bases are TGTGCCAGCTCACCTCAGGGGAGTGAGCAGTTCTTC. Protein: CASSPQGSEQFF.